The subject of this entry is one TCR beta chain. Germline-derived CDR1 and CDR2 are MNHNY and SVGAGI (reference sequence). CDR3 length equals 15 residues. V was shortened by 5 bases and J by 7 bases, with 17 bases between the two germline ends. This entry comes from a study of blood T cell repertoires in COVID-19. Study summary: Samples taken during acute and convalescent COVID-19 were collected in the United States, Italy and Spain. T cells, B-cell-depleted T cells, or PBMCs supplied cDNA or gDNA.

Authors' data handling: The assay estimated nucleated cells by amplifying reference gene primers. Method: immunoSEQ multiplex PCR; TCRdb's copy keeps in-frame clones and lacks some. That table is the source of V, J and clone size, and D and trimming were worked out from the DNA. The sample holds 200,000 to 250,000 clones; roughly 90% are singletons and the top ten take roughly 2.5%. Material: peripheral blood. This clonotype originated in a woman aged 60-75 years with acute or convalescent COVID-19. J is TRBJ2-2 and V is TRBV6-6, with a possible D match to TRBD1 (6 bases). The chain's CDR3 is CASSGQGTRGGELFF. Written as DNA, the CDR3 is TGTGCCAGCAGTGGTCAGGGGACGCGCGGCGGGGAGCTGTTTTTT.